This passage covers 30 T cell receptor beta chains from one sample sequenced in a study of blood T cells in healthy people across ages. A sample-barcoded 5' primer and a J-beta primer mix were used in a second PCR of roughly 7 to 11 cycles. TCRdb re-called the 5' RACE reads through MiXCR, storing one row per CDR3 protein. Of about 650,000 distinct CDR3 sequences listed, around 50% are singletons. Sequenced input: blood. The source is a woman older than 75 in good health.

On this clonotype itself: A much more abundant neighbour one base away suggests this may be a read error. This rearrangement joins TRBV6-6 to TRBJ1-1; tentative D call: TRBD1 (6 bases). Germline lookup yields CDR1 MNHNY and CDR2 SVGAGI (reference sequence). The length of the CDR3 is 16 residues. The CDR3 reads CASSKRTVLMNAEAFF. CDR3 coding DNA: TGTGCCAGCAGCAAACGGACAGTCCTTATGAACGCTGAAGCTTTCTTT.

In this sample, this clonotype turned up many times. The CDR3 DNA sequence: TGTGCCAGCAGCTGGGGACCCCAGGGCAATGAGCAGTTCTTC. Translating gives CASSWGPQGNEQFF. The chain recombines TRBV7-2 with TRBJ2-1; D is perhaps TRBD1 or TRBD2 (5 bases each). The CDR3 totals 14 residues. V lost 4 bases, J lost 6 bases, and 13 bases lay in between. Germline CDR1 is SGHTA and CDR2 is FQGNSA.

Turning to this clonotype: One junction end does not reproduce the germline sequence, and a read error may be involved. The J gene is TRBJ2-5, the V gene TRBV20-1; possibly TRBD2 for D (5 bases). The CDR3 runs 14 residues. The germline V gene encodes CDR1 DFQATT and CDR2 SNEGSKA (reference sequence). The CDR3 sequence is CSARATDYQGTQYF. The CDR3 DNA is TGCAGTGCTAGAGCAACAGACTATCAAGGGACCCAGTACTTC.

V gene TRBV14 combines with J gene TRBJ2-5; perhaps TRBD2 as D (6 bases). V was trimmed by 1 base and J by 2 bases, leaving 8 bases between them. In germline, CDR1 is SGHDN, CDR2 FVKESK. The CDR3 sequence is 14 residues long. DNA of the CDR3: TGTGCCAGCAGCCAAGGACTAGTTCAAGAGACCCAGTACTTC. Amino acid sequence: CASSQGLVQETQYF.

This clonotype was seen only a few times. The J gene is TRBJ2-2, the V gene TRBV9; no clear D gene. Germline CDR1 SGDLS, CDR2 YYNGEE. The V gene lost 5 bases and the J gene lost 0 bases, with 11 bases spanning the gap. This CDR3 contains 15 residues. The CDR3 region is CASSWAGTNTGELFF. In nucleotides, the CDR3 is TGTGCCAGCAGTTGGGCAGGCACGAACACCGGGGAGCTGTTTTTT.

The CDR3 DNA is TGCGCCAGCAGCTTGGAGTTTGGCTTTACCCATCAGCCCCAGCATTTT. Protein sequence: CASSLEFGFTHQPQHF. The chain combines TRBV5-1 with TRBJ1-5; D call uncertain. CDR1 is SGHRS and CDR2 is YFSETQ in the germline V gene. The CDR3 is 16 residues long. Trimming cost V 0 bases and J 5 bases, with 15 bases left between them.

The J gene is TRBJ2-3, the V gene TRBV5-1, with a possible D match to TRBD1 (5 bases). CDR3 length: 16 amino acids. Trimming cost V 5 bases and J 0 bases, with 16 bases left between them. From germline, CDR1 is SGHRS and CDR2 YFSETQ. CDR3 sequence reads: CASRARPDISTDTQYF. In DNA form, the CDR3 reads TGCGCCAGCAGGGCGCGGCCGGACATCAGCACAGATACGCAGTATTTT.

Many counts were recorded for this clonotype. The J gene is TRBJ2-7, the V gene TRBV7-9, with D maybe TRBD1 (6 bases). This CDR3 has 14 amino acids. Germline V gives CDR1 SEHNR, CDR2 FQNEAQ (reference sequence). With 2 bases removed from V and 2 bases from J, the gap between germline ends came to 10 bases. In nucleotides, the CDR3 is TGTGCCAGCAGCTTACGGGCAGGGGCCTACGAGCAGTACTTC. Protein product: CASSLRAGAYEQYF.

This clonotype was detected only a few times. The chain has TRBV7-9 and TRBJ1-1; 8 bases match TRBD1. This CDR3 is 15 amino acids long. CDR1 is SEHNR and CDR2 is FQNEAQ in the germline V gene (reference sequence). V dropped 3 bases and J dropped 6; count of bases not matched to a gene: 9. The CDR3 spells CASSLRTGTLSEAFF. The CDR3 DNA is TGTGCCAGCAGCTTGCGGACAGGGACCCTCTCTGAAGCTTTCTTT. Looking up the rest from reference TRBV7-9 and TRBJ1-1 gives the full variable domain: DTGVSQNPRHKITKRGQNVTFRCDPISEHNRLYWYRQTLGQGPEFLTYFQNEAQLEKSRLLSDRFSAERPKGSFSTLEIQRTEQGDSAMYLCASSLRTGTLSEAFFGQGTRLTVV.

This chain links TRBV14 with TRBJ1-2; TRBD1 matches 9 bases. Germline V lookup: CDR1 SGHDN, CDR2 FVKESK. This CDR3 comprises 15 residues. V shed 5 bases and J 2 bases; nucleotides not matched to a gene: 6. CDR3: CASSKGQGLNYGYTF. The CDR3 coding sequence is TGTGCCAGCAGCAAGGGACAGGGTCTGAACTATGGCTACACCTTC.

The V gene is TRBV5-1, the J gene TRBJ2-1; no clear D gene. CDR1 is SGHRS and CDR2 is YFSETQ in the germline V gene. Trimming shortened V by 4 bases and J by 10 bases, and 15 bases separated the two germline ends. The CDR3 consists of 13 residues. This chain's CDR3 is CASSNYPVYEQFF. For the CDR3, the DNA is TGCGCCAGCAGCAACTACCCCGTCTACGAGCAGTTCTTC.

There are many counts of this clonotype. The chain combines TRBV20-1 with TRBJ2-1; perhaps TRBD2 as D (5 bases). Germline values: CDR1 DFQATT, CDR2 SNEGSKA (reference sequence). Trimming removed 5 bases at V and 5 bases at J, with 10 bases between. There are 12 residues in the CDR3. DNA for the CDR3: TGCAGTGCTGGAGGTGGGGACAATGAGCAGTTCTTC. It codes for CSAGGGDNEQFF.

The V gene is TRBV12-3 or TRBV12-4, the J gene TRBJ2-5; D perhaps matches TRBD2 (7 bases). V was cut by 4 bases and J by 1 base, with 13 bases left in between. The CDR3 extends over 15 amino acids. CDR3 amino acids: CASSSSRGLQETQYF. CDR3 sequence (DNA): TGTGCCAGCAGTTCCTCGCGGGGGCTCCAAGAGACCCAGTACTTC.

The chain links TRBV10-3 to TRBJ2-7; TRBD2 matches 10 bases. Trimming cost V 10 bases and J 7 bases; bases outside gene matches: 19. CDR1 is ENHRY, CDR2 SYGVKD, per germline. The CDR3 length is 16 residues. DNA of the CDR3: TGTGCCACCAGGGGCCGACTAGCGGGCTCCTACAGTGAGCAGTACTTC. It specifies CATRGRLAGSYSEQYF.

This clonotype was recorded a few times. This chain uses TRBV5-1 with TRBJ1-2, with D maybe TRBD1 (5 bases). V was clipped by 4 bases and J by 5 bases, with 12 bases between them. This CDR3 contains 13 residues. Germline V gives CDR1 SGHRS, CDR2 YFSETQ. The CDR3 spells CASSVVQGYGYTF. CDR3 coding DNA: TGCGCCAGCAGCGTGGTCCAGGGATATGGCTACACCTTC.

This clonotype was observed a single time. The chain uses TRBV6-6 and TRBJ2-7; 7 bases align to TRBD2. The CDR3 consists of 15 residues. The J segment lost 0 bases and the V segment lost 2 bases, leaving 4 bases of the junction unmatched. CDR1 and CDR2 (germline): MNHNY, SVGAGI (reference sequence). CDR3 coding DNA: TGTGCCAGCAGTTACAGGGACTATAGCTCCTACGAGCAGTACTTC. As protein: CASSYRDYSSYEQYF.

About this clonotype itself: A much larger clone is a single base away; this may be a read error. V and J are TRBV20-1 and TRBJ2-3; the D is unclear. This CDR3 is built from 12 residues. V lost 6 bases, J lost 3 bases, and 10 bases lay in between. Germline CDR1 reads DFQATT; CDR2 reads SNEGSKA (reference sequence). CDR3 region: CSAPNQTDTQYF. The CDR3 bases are TGCAGTGCCCCCAACCAGACAGATACGCAGTATTTT.

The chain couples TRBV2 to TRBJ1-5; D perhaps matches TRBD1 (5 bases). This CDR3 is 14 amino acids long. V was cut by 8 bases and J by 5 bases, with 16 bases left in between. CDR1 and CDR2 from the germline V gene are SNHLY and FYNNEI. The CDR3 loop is CASVQATKDQPQHF. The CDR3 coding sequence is TGTGCCAGCGTACAGGCGACAAAGGATCAGCCCCAGCATTTT.

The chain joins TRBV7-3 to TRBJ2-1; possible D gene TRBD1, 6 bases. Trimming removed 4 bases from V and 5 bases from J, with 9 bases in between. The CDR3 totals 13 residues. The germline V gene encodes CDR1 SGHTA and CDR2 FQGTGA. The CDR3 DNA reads TGTGCCAGCAGCTCACAGGGACACAATGAGCAGTTCTTC. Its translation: CASSSQGHNEQFF.

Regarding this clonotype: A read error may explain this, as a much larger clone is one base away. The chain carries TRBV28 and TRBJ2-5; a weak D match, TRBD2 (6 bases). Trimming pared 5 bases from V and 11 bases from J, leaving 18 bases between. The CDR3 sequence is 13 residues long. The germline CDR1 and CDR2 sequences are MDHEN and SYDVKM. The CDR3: CASSPHGSVEQYF. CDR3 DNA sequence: TGTGCCAGCAGTCCACACGGGAGCGTTGAGCAGTACTTC. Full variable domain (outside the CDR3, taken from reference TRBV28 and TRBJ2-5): DVKVTQSSRYLVKRTGEKVFLECVQDMDHENMFWYRQDPGLGLRLIYFSYDVKMKEKGDIPEGYSVSREKKERFSLILESASTNQTSMYLCASSPHGSVEQYFGPGTRLLVL.

The CDR3: CASSVAALDEQYF. The CDR3 bases are TGTGCCAGCAGTGTGGCGGCATTGGACGAGCAGTACTTC. V usage is TRBV28 and J usage is TRBJ2-7; no clear D. There are 13 residues in the CDR3. The V and J ends lost 5 bases and 5 bases respectively, with 13 bases between them. Germline CDR1 is MDHEN and CDR2 is SYDVKM.

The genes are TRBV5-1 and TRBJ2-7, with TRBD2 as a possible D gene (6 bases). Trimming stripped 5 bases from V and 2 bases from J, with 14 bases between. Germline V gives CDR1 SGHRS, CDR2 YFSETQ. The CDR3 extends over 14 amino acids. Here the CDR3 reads CASSTGTQTYEQYF. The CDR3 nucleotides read TGCGCCAGCAGTACCGGGACTCAAACCTACGAGCAGTACTTC.

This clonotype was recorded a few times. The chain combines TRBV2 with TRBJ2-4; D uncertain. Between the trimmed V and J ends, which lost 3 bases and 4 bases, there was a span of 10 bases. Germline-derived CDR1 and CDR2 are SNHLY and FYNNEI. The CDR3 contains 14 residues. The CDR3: CASSDPGLKNIQYF. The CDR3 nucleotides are TGTGCCAGCAGTGACCCCGGTTTGAAAAACATTCAGTACTTC.

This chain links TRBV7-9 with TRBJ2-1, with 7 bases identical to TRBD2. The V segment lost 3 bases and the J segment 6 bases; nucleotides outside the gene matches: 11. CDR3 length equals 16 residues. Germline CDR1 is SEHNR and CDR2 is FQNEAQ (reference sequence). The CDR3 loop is CASSLGWTRPANEQFF. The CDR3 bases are TGTGCCAGCAGCTTGGGGTGGACTAGGCCCGCCAATGAGCAGTTCTTC.

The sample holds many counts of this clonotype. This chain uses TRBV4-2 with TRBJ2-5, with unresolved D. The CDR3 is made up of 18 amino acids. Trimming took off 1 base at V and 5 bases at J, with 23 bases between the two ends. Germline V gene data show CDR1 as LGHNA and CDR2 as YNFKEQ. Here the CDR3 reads CASSQVGRSSSTRETQYF. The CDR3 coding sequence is TGTGCCAGCAGCCAAGTCGGACGAAGTAGCTCGACACGGGAGACCCAGTACTTC.

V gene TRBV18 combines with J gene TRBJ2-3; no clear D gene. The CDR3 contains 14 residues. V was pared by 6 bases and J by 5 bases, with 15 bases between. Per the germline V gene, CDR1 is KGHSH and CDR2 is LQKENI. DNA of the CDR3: TGTGCCAGCTCGAGGCAGACCTCCGGAGATACGCAGTATTTT. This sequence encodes CASSRQTSGDTQYF.

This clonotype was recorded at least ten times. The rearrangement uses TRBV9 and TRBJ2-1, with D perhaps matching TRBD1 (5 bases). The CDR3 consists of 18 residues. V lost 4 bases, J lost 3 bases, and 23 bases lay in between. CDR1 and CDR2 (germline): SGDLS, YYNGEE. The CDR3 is CASSPRTYVGHLYNEQFF. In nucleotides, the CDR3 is TGTGCCAGCAGCCCCCGGACCTACGTAGGACACCTCTACAATGAGCAGTTCTTC.

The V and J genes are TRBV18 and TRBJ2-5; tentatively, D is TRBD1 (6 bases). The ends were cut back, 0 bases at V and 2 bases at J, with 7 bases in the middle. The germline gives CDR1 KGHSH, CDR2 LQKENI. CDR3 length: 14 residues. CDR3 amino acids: CASSPPDRQETQYF. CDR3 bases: TGTGCCAGCTCACCACCGGACAGACAAGAGACCCAGTACTTC.

The CDR3 protein is CSTALDNEQFF. In DNA, the CDR3 is TGCAGTACCGCTCTCGACAATGAGCAGTTCTTC. The rearrangement joins TRBV20-1 to TRBJ2-1; no reliable D call. Trimming shortened V by 8 bases and J by 5 bases, and 10 bases separated the two germline ends. The CDR3 runs 11 residues. Germline V gene data show CDR1 as DFQATT and CDR2 as SNEGSKA (reference sequence).

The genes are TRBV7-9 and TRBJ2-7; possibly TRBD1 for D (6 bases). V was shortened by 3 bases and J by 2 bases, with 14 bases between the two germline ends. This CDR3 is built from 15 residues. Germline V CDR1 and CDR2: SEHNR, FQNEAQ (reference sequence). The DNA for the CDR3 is TGTGCCAGCAGCTTCTACAGGGACGGTCCCTACGAGCAGTACTTC. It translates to CASSFYRDGPYEQYF.